This T cell receptor beta chain emerged from a study of identical twins. Overall study findings and caveats: For out-of-frame alpha sequences shared by twins, low generation probability was in excess. With abundant cord blood beta clonotypes, insertions were fewer; memory repertoires showed no such pattern.

This clonotype was seen at least ten times. Its matching antigen is unknown. TCRdb independently ran MiXCR on the 5' RACE reads; one entry per CDR3 protein. The table lists fewer than 800,000 distinct CDR3 sequences, around 7.4% of them singletons. This same sample was also part of a study on yellow fever vaccine responses in identical twins.

Sequences were obtained from PBMCs. This clonotype was sampled from a young woman in good health.

CDR3 DNA sequence: TGTGCCAGCAGTTACTCGTCCGGGGGGGCGAATGAGCAGTTCTTC. Its protein is CASSYSSGGANEQFF. The chain uses TRBV6-5 and TRBJ2-1, with 8 bases lining up with TRBD2. The CDR3 runs to 15 residues. The J segment lost 7 bases and the V segment lost 0 bases, leaving 5 bases of the junction unmatched. Germline CDR1 and CDR2: MNHEY and SVGAGI.